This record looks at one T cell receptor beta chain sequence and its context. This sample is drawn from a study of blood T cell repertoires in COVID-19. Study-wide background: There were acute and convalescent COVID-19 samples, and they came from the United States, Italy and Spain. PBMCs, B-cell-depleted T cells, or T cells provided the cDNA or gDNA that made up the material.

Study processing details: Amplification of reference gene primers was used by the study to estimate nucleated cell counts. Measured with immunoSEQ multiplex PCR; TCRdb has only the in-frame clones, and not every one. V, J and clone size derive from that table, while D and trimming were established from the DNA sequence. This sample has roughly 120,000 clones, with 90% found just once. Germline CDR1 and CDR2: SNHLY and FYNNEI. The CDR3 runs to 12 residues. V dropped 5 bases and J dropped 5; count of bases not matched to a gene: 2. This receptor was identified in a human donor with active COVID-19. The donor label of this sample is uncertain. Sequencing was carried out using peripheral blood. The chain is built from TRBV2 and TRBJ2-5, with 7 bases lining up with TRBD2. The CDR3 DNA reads TGTGCCAGCAGTCTACTAGCGGAGACCCAGTACTTC. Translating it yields CASSLLAETQYF.